This passage covers 15 T cell receptor beta chains from one sample sequenced in a study of blood T cells in healthy people across ages. The second PCR ran about 6 to 12 cycles with a sample-barcoded 5' primer and J-beta primers. One entry per CDR3 protein, called by TCRdb with MiXCR from the 5' RACE reads. The table shows roughly 830,000 distinct CDR3 sequences, with 62% occurring only once. Sequencing was performed on blood. These receptors came from a man aged 25 to 40 in good health.

The rearrangement uses TRBV10-3 and TRBJ2-7; D might be TRBD2 (6 bases). CDR1 is ENHRY and CDR2 is SYGVKD in the germline V gene. The V end was cut by 4 bases, the J end by 6 bases, with 10 bases between. The CDR3 spans 12 residues. The CDR3 reads CAISGAEGEQYF. The CDR3 DNA follows: TGTGCCATCAGTGGGGCGGAGGGCGAGCAGTACTTC.

The chain joins TRBV20-1 to TRBJ2-7; 11 bases align to TRBD1. J gave up 6 bases and V 1 base, and 8 bases lay outside the gene matches. Per germline, CDR1 DFQATT and CDR2 SNEGSKA (reference sequence). The CDR3 spans 15 residues. The CDR3 DNA is TGCAGTGCTAGAGTAGGGACAGGGGGATCGGTCGAGCAGTACTTC. This codes for CSARVGTGGSVEQYF.

The V gene is TRBV4-3, the J gene TRBJ2-1; 14 bases match TRBD2. The germline V gene encodes CDR1 LGHNA and CDR2 YSLEER. CDR3 size: 15 residues. The V and J ends lost 3 bases and 9 bases, in that order; junction bases with no gene match: 4. The CDR3 here is CASSQRGLAGVEQFF. CDR3 in DNA: TGCGCCAGCAGCCAGAGGGGACTAGCGGGGGTTGAGCAGTTCTTC.

The J gene is TRBJ2-1, the V gene TRBV28; D is ambiguous. This CDR3 contains 14 residues. With 7 bases removed from V and 0 bases from J, the gap between germline ends came to 10 bases. The V gene's germline CDR1 is MDHEN and CDR2 SYDVKM. This CDR3 reads CASNTRSSYNEQFF. The CDR3, as DNA: TGTGCCAGCAACACGCGGAGCTCCTACAATGAGCAGTTCTTC.

The V and J genes are TRBV7-2 and TRBJ2-3, with D tentatively TRBD2 (5 bases). Germline assignment: CDR1 SGHTA and CDR2 FQGNSA. The CDR3 is 13 amino acids. V lost 5 bases to trimming and J lost 4 bases, with 10 bases between them. For the CDR3, the DNA is TGTGCCAGCAGCGCACTCGGGGCAGATACGCAGTATTTT. Encoded protein: CASSALGADTQYF. The complete variable domain, with remaining parts taken from reference TRBV7-2 and TRBJ2-3, reads GAGVSQSPSNKVTEKGKDVELRCDPISGHTALYWYRQSLGQGLEFLIYFQGNSAPDKSGLPSDRFSAERTGGSVSTLTIQRTQQEDSAVYLCASSALGADTQYFGPGTRLTVL.

This chain connects TRBV29-1 to TRBJ2-7; 9 bases map to TRBD1. The J call may be incorrect, as the DNA end agrees better with TRBJ2-5. The CDR3 totals 13 residues. In germline, CDR1 is SQVTM, CDR2 ANQGSEA. CDR3 sequence reads: CSVDTGGGETQYF. In nucleotides, the CDR3 is TGCAGCGTGGATACAGGGGGCGGCGAGACCCAGTACTTC.

V and J are TRBV20-1 and TRBJ2-5; 10 bases are a match to TRBD2. Trimming at V came to 5 bases and at J to 4 bases, leaving 4 bases not matched to a gene. The CDR3 runs to 13 residues. Germline V gene sequence: CDR1 DFQATT, CDR2 SNEGSKA (reference sequence). CDR3 coding DNA: TGCAGTGCTGAGATAGCGGGGGGAGAGACCCAGTACTTC. As protein: CSAEIAGGETQYF.

The sample holds many counts of this clonotype. A much larger clone is a single base away; this may be a read error. This rearrangement joins TRBV7-2 to TRBJ1-6; the D gene is possibly TRBD1 (6 bases). V shed 4 bases and J shed 18 bases, with 16 bases lying between them. CDR3 length: 12 residues. CDR1 is SGHTA and CDR2 is FQGNSA in the germline V gene. The CDR3 loop is CASSSSTGASHF. CDR3 bases: TGTGCCAGCAGCTCTTCGACAGGCGCCAGCCACTTT.

The sample holds a few counts of this clonotype. The chain carries TRBV29-1 and TRBJ2-1; D perhaps matches TRBD1 (6 bases). CDR3 length: 18 residues. Trimming removed 3 bases at V and 1 base at J, with 22 bases between. The germline gives CDR1 SQVTM, CDR2 ANQGSEA. In nucleotides, the CDR3 is TGCAGCGTTGATGGGGTCTTTACCCCAGGGGTGTCCTACAATGAGCAGTTCTTC. Translating it yields CSVDGVFTPGVSYNEQFF.

J is TRBJ2-3 and V is TRBV3-1; 8 bases match TRBD2. V lost 0 bases, J lost 1 base, and 3 bases stayed unmatched. Germline loops: CDR1 LGHDT, CDR2 YNNKEL (reference sequence). The CDR3 is 16 residues long. The CDR3 nucleotides are TGTGCCAGCAGCCAAGAGTGGCGGGGGGGCACAGATACGCAGTATTTT. Translated: CASSQEWRGGTDTQYF.

This chain connects TRBV9 to TRBJ2-1; 7 bases match TRBD1. The germline CDR1 and CDR2 sequences are SGDLS and YYNGEE. The CDR3 is 13 amino acids. The trim removed 2 bases at V and 7 bases at J, leaving 3 bases unmatched. CDR3 sequence (DNA): TGTGCCAGCAGCGTCCACAGGGGTAATGAGCAGTTCTTC. It translates to CASSVHRGNEQFF. The full variable domain, completed using reference TRBV9 and TRBJ2-1, is DSGVTQTPKHLITATGQRVTLRCSPRSGDLSVYWYQQSLDQGLQFLIQYYNGEERAKGNILERFSAQQFPDLHSELNLSSLELGDSALYFCASSVHRGNEQFFGPGTRLTVL.

The chain employs TRBV28 and TRBJ2-7; 7 bases line up with TRBD1. Germline lookup yields CDR1 MDHEN and CDR2 SYDVKM. The CDR3 loop spans 12 amino acids. J lost 4 bases, V lost 11 bases, and 8 bases had no gene match. The CDR3 reads CAASGTEYEQYF. For the CDR3, the DNA is TGTGCCGCCTCCGGGACAGAGTACGAGCAGTACTTC.

This clonotype showed up many times. V and J are TRBV12-3 or TRBV12-4 and TRBJ2-5; 7 bases agree with TRBD2. The junction had 2 bases not matched to a gene; V was cut back by 5 bases and J by 2 bases. The CDR3 totals 13 residues. The CDR3 DNA reads as TGTGCCAGCAGTCCGGGGGGTCAAGAGACCCAGTACTTC. This translates into CASSPGGQETQYF.

The chain employs TRBV11-1 and TRBJ1-2; D is perhaps TRBD1 (6 bases). The germline V gene has CDR1 SGHAT and CDR2 FQDESV (reference sequence). The CDR3 has 13 residues. V lost 6 bases and J lost 2, with 10 bases in between. This CDR3 reads CASRRDKNYGYTF. The CDR3 DNA is TGTGCCAGCAGGAGGGACAAGAACTATGGCTACACCTTC.

V gene TRBV11-1 combines with J gene TRBJ2-5, with D unresolved. CDR1 and CDR2 (germline): SGHAT, FQDESV (reference sequence). This CDR3 has 16 residues. The V end was cut by 3 bases, the J end by 5 bases, with 19 bases between. The chain's CDR3 is CASSFEDPSEWETQYF. The CDR3 region has the DNA TGTGCCAGCAGCTTCGAAGATCCTAGTGAGTGGGAGACCCAGTACTTC.